The source of this T cell receptor beta chain is a study of cytomegalovirus exposure and HLA in healthy donors. The study's findings and limits: Later analysis showed TCR association rates varying by HLA locus, highest for DRB1 and lowest for HLA-C. In a later analysis, at a false discovery rate of 0.05, 15,000 to 20,000 TCR beta sequences were associated with HLA alleles.

With respect to this clone: No antigen is known for it.

V lost 4 bases and J 3 bases, leaving 13 bases between the germline ends. CDR1 and CDR2 (germline): SGHTA, FQGNSA. The CDR3 spans 15 residues. Primers for the PCR totalled 60 Vbeta and 13 Jbeta. Generated by immunoSEQ multiplex PCR, the TCRdb table keeps only in-frame clones and is missing some. The data show over 75,000 clones, 60% to 65% seen once. Sequenced input: PBMCs. The sequence was obtained from a human donor in good health. This chain joins TRBV7-2 and TRBJ1-3; D perhaps matches TRBD1 (5 bases). CDR3 protein: CASSSQGLRGNTIYF. The CDR3 DNA reads TGTGCCAGCAGCTCCCAGGGCCTTCGTGGAAACACCATATATTTT.